The clone carrying this TCR beta chain was seen repeatedly, ten times or more. V lost 4 bases, J lost 0 bases, and 17 bases lay in between. Per the germline V gene, CDR1 is SGHTA and CDR2 is FQGNSA. This CDR3 contains 17 residues. These data belong to a study of T cells in Graves' hyperthyroidism and ophthalmopathy. It was uncontrolled infection, other autoimmune disease, pregnancy or lactation that excluded patients. TCR beta CDR3 region amplification was performed from RNA transcripts. HTBI primers were the set used in a first-round RT-PCR of the TCR CDR3. TCRdb analysed the multiplex PCR reads with MiXCR anew, one entry per CDR3 protein. The table lists fewer than 500,000 distinct CDR3 sequences, about 14% of them singletons.

This sequence originates from a woman aged 25 to 39 with Graves' ophthalmopathy. The genes are TRBV7-2 and TRBJ2-3; D is perhaps TRBD1 or TRBD2 (6 bases each). Material: blood. As DNA, the CDR3 is TGTGCCAGCAGCTCCGGGGGTGGGGGCTATAGCACAGATACGCAGTATTTT. It encodes CASSSGGGGYSTDTQYF. The variable domain in full, with the rest retrieved from reference TRBV7-2 and TRBJ2-3, is GAGVSQSPSNKVTEKGKDVELRCDPISGHTALYWYRQSLGQGLEFLIYFQGNSAPDKSGLPSDRFSAERTGGSVSTLTIQRTQQEDSAVYLCASSSGGGGYSTDTQYFGPGTRLTVL.